Below, 6 T cell receptor beta chains from the same sample are listed, as sequenced in a study of blood T cells in healthy people across ages. A second PCR, run for about 7 to 11 cycles, used a sample-barcoded 5' primer plus a J-beta primer mix. A single record per CDR3 protein comes from TCRdb applying MiXCR to the 5' RACE reads. The sample records roughly 800,000 distinct CDR3 sequences, 58% being singletons. The sample consisted of blood. These receptors came from a man aged 25 to 40 in good health.

Details on this clonotype: This may be a read error, as it is one base from a much larger clone. The rearrangement links TRBV7-9 to TRBJ2-4, with 12 positions matching TRBD1. The V gene's germline CDR1 is SEHNR and CDR2 FQNEAQ (reference sequence). The CDR3 has 15 residues. The V segment lost 6 bases and the J segment 13 bases; nucleotides outside the gene matches: 13. The CDR3 here is CASSHPVGQGAEQYF. The DNA for the CDR3 is TGTGCCAGCAGTCATCCTGTGGGACAGGGGGCTGAGCAGTACTTC.

With respect to this clonotype: Compared with germline, one end of the junction differs, possibly owing to a read error. The rearrangement uses TRBV12-3 or TRBV12-4 and TRBJ2-3; D is undetermined. The CDR3 has 13 residues. Written as DNA, the CDR3 is TGTGCCAGCAGTTTGTCCAGCACAGATACGGAGTATTTT. Protein product: CASSLSSTDTEYF.

This chain connects TRBV25-1 to TRBJ1-2; 7 nucleotides match TRBD1. This CDR3 has 13 residues. From germline, CDR1 is MGHDK and CDR2 SYGVNS. V lost 3 bases to trimming and J lost 7 bases; unmatched junction nucleotides: 5. The CDR3 sequence is CASSEVTGTGYTF. CDR3 DNA sequence: TGTGCCAGCAGTGAGGTGACAGGGACTGGCTACACCTTC.

The rearrangement uses TRBV10-3 and TRBJ1-1; tentative D call: TRBD1 (5 bases). V was shortened by 2 bases and J by 2 bases, with 9 bases between the two germline ends. Germline CDR1 is ENHRY and CDR2 is SYGVKD. CDR3 size: 14 residues. The CDR3, as DNA: TGTGCCATCAGTGAGAGGGGTCCCAACACTGAAGCTTTCTTT. This translates into CAISERGPNTEAFF.

In nucleotides, the CDR3 is TGTGCCAGCAGCTATCTTCGGGGGGAGAATGGCTACACCTTC. Encoded protein: CASSYLRGENGYTF. The chain carries TRBV7-9 and TRBJ1-2, with D perhaps TRBD1 (5 bases). This CDR3 comprises 14 residues. Germline loops: CDR1 SEHNR, CDR2 FQNEAQ (reference sequence). Trimming took off 4 bases at V and 6 bases at J, with 15 bases between the two ends.

The rearrangement links TRBV20-1 to TRBJ1-1; the D is unclear. With 4 bases removed from V and 0 bases from J, the gap between germline ends came to 12 bases. CDR3 size: 14 residues. From germline, CDR1 is DFQATT and CDR2 SNEGSKA (reference sequence). CDR3 DNA sequence: TGCAGTGCTATGAAAGTCGGGATGAACACTGAAGCTTTCTTT. It specifies CSAMKVGMNTEAFF.